This T cell receptor (beta chain) was profiled in a study of OX40 agonist ivuxolimab in advanced cancers. Study context: Ivuxolimab is an agonistic anti-OX40 (CD134) antibody, and patients were treated with it.

TCRdb's copy holds only in-frame clones and misses some; the assay was immunoSEQ multiplex PCR. The sample includes about 58,000 clones, 80% to 90% of them seen just once. The CDR3 covers 14 residues. Germline CDR1 and CDR2: MNHNY and SVGAGI (reference sequence). The V end was cut by 5 bases, the J end by 6 bases, with 14 bases between. The starting material was CD4+ or CD8+ T cells sorted from blood, obtained in a trial of the OX40 agonist ivuxolimab. The chain recombines TRBV6-6 with TRBJ1-5, with D tentatively TRBD1 (6 bases). The sequence derives from an adult with an advanced solid tumor such as melanoma, head and neck, liver or kidney cancer. This chain's CDR3 is CASSIQGNSQPQHF. The CDR3 DNA follows: TGTGCCAGCAGTATACAGGGTAATAGTCAGCCCCAGCATTTT.